A single sample is the source of the 13 T cell receptor beta chains below, sequenced in a study of T-cell memory formation after mild COVID-19. TCRdb itself ran the 5' RACE reads through MiXCR, one entry per CDR3 protein. The top ten clones hold 7.5% to 10% of a sample with roughly 410,000 distinct CDR3 sequences, 20% to 30% of them seen once. The material sequenced was PBMCs or a T cell subset sorted from them (not recorded which). The receptors stem from an adult woman who had mild COVID-19 (a few samples of this study predate the infection). Cell type and time point are not known.

This rearrangement joins TRBV27 to TRBJ1-2, with D maybe TRBD1 (6 bases). In germline, CDR1 is MNHEY, CDR2 SMNVEV (reference sequence). V was trimmed by 5 bases and J by 4 bases, leaving 23 bases between them. The length of the CDR3 is 17 residues. CDR3 loop: CASSPRRGPGRAYGYTF. The CDR3 DNA is TGTGCCAGCAGTCCGCGCCGGGGGCCGGGCCGGGCCTATGGCTACACCTTC.

This clonotype was observed a few times. This chain links TRBV5-1 with TRBJ1-2; 10 bases are shared with TRBD1. The V gene's germline CDR1 is SGHRS and CDR2 YFSETQ. The ends lost 4 bases at V and 0 bases at J; junction bases unmatched: 3. The CDR3 has 15 residues. As DNA, the CDR3 is TGCGCCAGCAGCCCTGACAGGGGGCCTAACTATGGCTACACCTTC. As protein: CASSPDRGPNYGYTF.

The chain combines TRBV7-2 with TRBJ2-3; D uncertain. CDR1 SGHTA and CDR2 FQGNSA come from the germline V gene. The CDR3 extends over 13 amino acids. Trimming removed 0 bases from V and 13 bases from J, with 14 bases in between. The CDR3 nucleotides read TGTGCCAGCAGCTTAGCGAAGTGGGGATCGGAGTATTTT. Protein sequence: CASSLAKWGSEYF.

The V gene is TRBV30, the J gene TRBJ1-6; 7 bases are a match to TRBD1. The CDR3 covers 15 residues. Per the germline V gene, CDR1 is GTSNPN and CDR2 is SVGIG (reference sequence). Trimming at V came to 8 bases and at J to 7 bases, leaving 14 bases not matched to a gene. CDR3 sequence (DNA): TGTGCCGGAACGACAGGGAGGCTCAGGAATTCACCCCTCCACTTT. This sequence encodes CAGTTGRLRNSPLHF. The whole variable domain, filled in from reference TRBV30 and TRBJ1-6, reads SQTIHQWPATLVQPVGSPLSLECTVEGTSNPNLYWYRQAAGRGLQLLFYSVGIGQISSEVPQNLSASRPQDRQFILSSKKLLLSDSGFYLCAGTTGRLRNSPLHFGNGTRLTVT.

This chain connects TRBV7-9 to TRBJ1-5, with D uncertain. The germline V gene encodes CDR1 SEHNR and CDR2 FQNEAQ (reference sequence). V lost 5 bases, J lost 3 bases, and 14 bases lay in between. This CDR3 spans 15 amino acids. Here the CDR3 DNA reads TGTGCCAGCAGCCGCGCGGGTACAGACAATCAGCCCCAGCATTTT. It codes for CASSRAGTDNQPQHF.

The chain uses TRBV6-6 and TRBJ2-7; a weak D match, TRBD2 (5 bases). V lost 0 bases and J lost 7, with 10 bases in between. This CDR3 comprises 13 residues. Germline V gene lookup returns CDR1 MNHNY and CDR2 SVGAGI (reference sequence). CDR3 loop: CASSYSRSGEQYF. In DNA form, the CDR3 reads TGTGCCAGCAGTTACTCGCGGTCGGGGGAGCAGTACTTC.

The rearrangement uses TRBV9 and TRBJ2-7, with 14 positions matching TRBD2. The germline V gene encodes CDR1 SGDLS and CDR2 YYNGEE. The CDR3 totals 16 residues. J lost 2 bases, V lost 2 bases, and 3 bases had no gene match. The CDR3 sequence is CASSVGLAGAPYEQYF. The CDR3 DNA reads TGTGCCAGCAGCGTGGGACTAGCGGGGGCCCCCTACGAGCAGTACTTC.

This clonotype was counted a few times. This sequence joins TRBV7-8 and TRBJ2-1; TRBD2 matches 7 bases. The CDR3 runs 17 residues. Germline lookup yields CDR1 SGHVS and CDR2 FQNEAQ. V shed 2 bases, J shed 3 bases, and the junction held 10 bases outside the gene matches. The CDR3 loop reads CASSLRERDDNYNEQFF. The CDR3 bases are TGTGCCAGCAGCTTAAGGGAGCGGGACGATAACTACAATGAGCAGTTCTTC.

This chain connects TRBV27 to TRBJ1-2; TRBD1 might be the D (5 bases). Germline V gene sequence: CDR1 MNHEY, CDR2 SMNVEV (reference sequence). The V end was cut by 5 bases, the J end by 8 bases, with 21 bases between. CDR3 length equals 15 residues. CDR3 residues: CASSPLPLDITGYTF. CDR3 bases: TGTGCCAGCAGTCCCCTCCCCCTGGACATAACCGGCTACACCTTC.

The chain is built from TRBV4-1 and TRBJ2-7; 13 nucleotides align to TRBD2. This CDR3 comprises 17 residues. The trim removed 4 bases at V and 0 bases at J, leaving 6 bases unmatched. Germline CDR1 reads MGHRA; CDR2 reads YSYEKL. CDR3 residues: CASSLRLAGGLSYEQYF. CDR3 DNA: TGCGCCAGCAGCCTTAGACTAGCGGGGGGCCTCTCCTACGAGCAGTACTTC.

CDR3 DNA sequence: TGTGCCAGCAGCCCTCAAGGGACGGACTATGGCTACACCTTC. Its translation is CASSPQGTDYGYTF. The chain couples TRBV7-2 to TRBJ1-2; the D gene is possibly TRBD1 (5 bases). The V gene's germline CDR1 is SGHTA and CDR2 FQGNSA. This CDR3 is built from 14 residues. V was clipped by 5 bases and J by 3 bases, with 13 bases between them.

This clonotype showed up just a few times. The CDR3 reads CASSYGPLGGNYNEQFF. The CDR3 DNA reads TGTGCCAGCAGTTACGGCCCCCTTGGCGGGAACTACAATGAGCAGTTCTTC. V is TRBV6-2 or TRBV6-3 and J is TRBJ2-1; tentative D call: TRBD2 (6 bases). V lost 2 bases and J lost 3, with 17 bases in between. Looked up from germline, CDR1 is MNHEY and CDR2 is SVGEGT. The CDR3 is 17 residues long.

This clonotype was picked up a small number of times. The chain combines TRBV5-6 with TRBJ2-2; 11 bases are a match to TRBD2. There are 16 residues in the CDR3. After removal of 0 bases from V and 3 bases from J, the junction contained 1 base not matched to a gene. CDR1 and CDR2 (germline): SGHDT, YYEEEE. Written as DNA, the CDR3 is TGTGCCAGCAGCTTGGGGACTAGCGGGTACACCGGGGAGCTGTTTTTT. Encoded protein: CASSLGTSGYTGELFF.